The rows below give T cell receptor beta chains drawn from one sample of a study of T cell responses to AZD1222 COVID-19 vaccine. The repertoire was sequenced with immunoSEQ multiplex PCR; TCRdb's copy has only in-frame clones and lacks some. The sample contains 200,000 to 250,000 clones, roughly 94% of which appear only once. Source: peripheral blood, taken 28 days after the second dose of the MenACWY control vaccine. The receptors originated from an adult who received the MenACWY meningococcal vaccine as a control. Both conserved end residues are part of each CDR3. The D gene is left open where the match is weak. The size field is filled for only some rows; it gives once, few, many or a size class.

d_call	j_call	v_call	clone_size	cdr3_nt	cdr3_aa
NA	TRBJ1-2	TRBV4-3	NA	TGCGCCAGCAGCCAAGGAACAACCTCCTACACCTTC	CASSQGTTSYTF
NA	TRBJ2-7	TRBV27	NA	TGTGCCAGCAGTCCCCAGGCTAGCGAACTTAGGAACGAGCAGTACTTC	CASSPQASELRNEQYF
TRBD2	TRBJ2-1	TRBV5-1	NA	TGCGCCAGCGGCGATGGGACTAGCGGACACAATGAGCAGTTCTTC	CASGDGTSGHNEQFF
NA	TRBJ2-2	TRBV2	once	TGTGCCAGCAGTGAAGGGGGCACCGGGGAGCTGTTTTTT	CASSEGGTGELFF
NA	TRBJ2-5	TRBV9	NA	TGTGCCAGCAGCGTAAGGGCTGTCCAAGAGACCCAGTACTTC	CASSVRAVQETQYF
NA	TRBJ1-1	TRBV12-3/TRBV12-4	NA	TGTGCCAGCAGTTTACCCCAGGAAGGAACAGCTTTCTTT	CASSLPQEGTAFF
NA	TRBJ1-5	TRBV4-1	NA	TGCGCCAGCAGCCATCCCGGACGGCGGTACAATCAGCCCCAGCATTTT	CASSHPGRRYNQPQHF
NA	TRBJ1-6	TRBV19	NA	TGTGCCAGTAGTATGACAGCTAATTCACCCCTCCACTTT	CASSMTANSPLHF
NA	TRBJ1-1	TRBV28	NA	TGTGCCAGCAGTTTGGGTACAGAAGCTTTCTTT	CASSLGTEAFF
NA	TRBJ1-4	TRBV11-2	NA	TGTGCCAGCAGCCGTAGCGAGATTAGAAATGAAAAACTGTTTTTT	CASSRSEIRNEKLFF
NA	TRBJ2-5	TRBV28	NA	TGTGCCAGCAGTTTCTTTGCGGCAGAAGAGACCCAGTACTTC	CASSFFAAEETQYF
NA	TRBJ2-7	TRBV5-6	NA	TGTGCCAGCAGCAGCCTACTAGTTGCCAACGACTACGAGCAGTACTTC	CASSSLLVANDYEQYF
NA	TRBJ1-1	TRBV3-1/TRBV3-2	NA	TGTGCCAGCAGCCAAGATCTTGCCATGAACACTGAAGCTTTCTTT	CASSQDLAMNTEAFF
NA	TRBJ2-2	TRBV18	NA	TGTGCCAGCTCCCAGGACGGAACAAGGGAGCTGTTTTTT	CASSQDGTRELFF
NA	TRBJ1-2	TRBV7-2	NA	TGTGCCAGCAGCTTAGCACAGGGTAACTATGGCTACACCTTC	CASSLAQGNYGYTF
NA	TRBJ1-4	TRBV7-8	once	TGTGCCAGCAGCTTATATACAGTTAGAAAGGGGGAAAAACTGTTTTTT	CASSLYTVRKGEKLFF
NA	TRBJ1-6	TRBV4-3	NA	TGCGCCAGCAGCCAAGTCAGGGGTAATTCACCCCTCCACTTT	CASSQVRGNSPLHF